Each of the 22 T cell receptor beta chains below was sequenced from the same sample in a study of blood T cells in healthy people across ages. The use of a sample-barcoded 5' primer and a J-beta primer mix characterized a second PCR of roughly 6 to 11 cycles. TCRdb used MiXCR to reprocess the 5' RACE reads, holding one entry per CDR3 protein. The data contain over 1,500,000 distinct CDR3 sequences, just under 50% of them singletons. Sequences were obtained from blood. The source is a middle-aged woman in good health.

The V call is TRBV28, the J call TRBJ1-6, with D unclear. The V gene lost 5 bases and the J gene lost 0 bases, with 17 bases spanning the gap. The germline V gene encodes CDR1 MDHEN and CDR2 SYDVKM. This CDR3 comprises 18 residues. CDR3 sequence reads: CASSRLAGASSYNSPLHF. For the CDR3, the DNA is TGTGCCAGCAGTCGATTAGCAGGCGCCAGCTCCTATAATTCACCCCTCCACTTT.

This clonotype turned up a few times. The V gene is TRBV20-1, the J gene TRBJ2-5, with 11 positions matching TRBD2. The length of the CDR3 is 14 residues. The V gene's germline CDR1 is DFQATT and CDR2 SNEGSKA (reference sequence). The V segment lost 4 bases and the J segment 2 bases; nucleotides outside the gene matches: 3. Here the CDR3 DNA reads TGCAGTGCTACTAGCGGGGGGCTACAAGAGACCCAGTACTTC. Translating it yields CSATSGGLQETQYF.

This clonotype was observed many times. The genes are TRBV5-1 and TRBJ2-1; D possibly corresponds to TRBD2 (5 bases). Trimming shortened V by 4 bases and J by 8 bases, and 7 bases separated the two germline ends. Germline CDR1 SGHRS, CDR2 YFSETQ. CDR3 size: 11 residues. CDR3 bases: TGCGCCAGCAGCCGGACTGATGAGCAGTTCTTC. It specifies CASSRTDEQFF.

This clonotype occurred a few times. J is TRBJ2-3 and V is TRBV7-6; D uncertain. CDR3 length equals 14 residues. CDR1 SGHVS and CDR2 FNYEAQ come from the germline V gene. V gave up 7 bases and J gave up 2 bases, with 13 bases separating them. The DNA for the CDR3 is TGTGCCAGCACCCAGAGGATGATCACAGATACGCAGTATTTT. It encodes CASTQRMITDTQYF. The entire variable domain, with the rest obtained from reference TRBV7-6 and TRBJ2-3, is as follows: GAGVSQSPRYKVTKRGQDVALRCDPISGHVSLYWYRQALGQGPEFLTYFNYEAQQDKSGLPNDRFSAERPEGSISTLTIQRTEQRDSAMYRCASTQRMITDTQYFGPGTRLTVL.

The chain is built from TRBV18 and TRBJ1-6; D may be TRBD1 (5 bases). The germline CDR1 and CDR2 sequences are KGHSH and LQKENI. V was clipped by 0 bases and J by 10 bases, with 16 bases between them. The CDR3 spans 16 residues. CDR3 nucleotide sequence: TGTGCCAGCTCACCACCACGTCAGGGAAAAGAATCACCCCTCCACTTT. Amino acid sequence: CASSPPRQGKESPLHF.

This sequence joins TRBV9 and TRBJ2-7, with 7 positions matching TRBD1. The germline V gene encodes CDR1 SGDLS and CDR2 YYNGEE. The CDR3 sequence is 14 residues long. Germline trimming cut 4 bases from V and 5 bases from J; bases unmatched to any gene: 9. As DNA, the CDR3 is TGTGCCAGCAGCACCAGACAGGGTTGGGACGAGCAGTACTTC. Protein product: CASSTRQGWDEQYF.

This CDR3 is CASSLSFLGGRGRQETQYF. For the CDR3, the DNA is TGTGCCAGCAGCTTATCATTCTTGGGCGGGCGAGGAAGACAAGAGACCCAGTACTTC. This chain connects TRBV7-9 to TRBJ2-5; perhaps TRBD2 as D (5 bases). Trimming stripped 2 bases from V and 2 bases from J, with 24 bases between. Looked up from germline, CDR1 is SEHNR and CDR2 is FQNEAQ (reference sequence). This CDR3 spans 19 amino acids.

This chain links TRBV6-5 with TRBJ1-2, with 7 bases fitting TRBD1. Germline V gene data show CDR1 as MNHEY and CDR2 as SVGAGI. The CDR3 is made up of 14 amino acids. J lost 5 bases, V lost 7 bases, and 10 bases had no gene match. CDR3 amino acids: CASTTADRPYGYTF. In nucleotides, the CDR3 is TGTGCCAGCACCACGGCGGACAGGCCTTATGGCTACACCTTC.

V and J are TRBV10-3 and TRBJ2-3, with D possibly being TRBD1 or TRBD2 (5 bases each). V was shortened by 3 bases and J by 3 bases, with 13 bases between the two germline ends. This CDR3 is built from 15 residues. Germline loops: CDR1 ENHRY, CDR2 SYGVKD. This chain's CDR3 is CAISDPGRSTDTQYF. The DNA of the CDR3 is TGTGCCATCAGTGATCCGGGGCGCAGTACAGATACGCAGTATTTT.

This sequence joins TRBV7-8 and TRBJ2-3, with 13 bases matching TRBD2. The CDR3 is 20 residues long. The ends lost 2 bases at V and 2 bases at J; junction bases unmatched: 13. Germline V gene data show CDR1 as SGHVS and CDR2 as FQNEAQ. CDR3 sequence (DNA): TGTGCCAGCAGCTTATCGCTGCTGGGGACTAGCGGGGCTAACACAGATACGCAGTATTTT. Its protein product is CASSLSLLGTSGANTDTQYF. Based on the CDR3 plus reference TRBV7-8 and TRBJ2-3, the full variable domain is GAGVSQSPRYKVAKRGQDVALRCDPISGHVSLFWYQQALGQGPEFLTYFQNEAQLDKSGLPSDRFFAERPEGSVSTLKIQRTQQEDSAVYLCASSLSLLGTSGANTDTQYFGPGTRLTVL.

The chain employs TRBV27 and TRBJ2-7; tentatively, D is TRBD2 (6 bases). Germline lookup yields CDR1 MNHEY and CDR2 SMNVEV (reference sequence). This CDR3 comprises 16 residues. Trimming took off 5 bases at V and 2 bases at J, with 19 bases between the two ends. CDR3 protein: CASSGRNSPSPYEQYF. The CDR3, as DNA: TGTGCCAGCAGTGGGAGGAACTCCCCTTCTCCCTACGAGCAGTACTTC.

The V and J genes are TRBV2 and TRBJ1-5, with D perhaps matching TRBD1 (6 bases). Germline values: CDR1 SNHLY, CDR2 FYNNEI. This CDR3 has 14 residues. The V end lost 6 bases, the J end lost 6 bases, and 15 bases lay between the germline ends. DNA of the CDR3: TGTGCCAGCAGGCTAACAGGGATCAGTCAGCCCCAGCATTTT. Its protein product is CASRLTGISQPQHF. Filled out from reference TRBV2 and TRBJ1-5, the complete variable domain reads EPEVTQTPSHQVTQMGQEVILRCVPISNHLYFYWYRQILGQKVEFLVSFYNNEISEKSEIFDDQFSVERPDGSNFTLKIRSTKLEDSAMYFCASRLTGISQPQHFGDGTRLSIL.

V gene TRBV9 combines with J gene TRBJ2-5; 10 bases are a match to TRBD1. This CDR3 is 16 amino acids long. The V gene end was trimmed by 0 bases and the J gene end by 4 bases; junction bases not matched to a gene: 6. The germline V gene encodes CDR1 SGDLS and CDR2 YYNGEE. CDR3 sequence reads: CASSVVGTGEAETQYF. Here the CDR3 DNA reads TGTGCCAGCAGCGTAGTCGGGACAGGGGAAGCAGAGACCCAGTACTTC.

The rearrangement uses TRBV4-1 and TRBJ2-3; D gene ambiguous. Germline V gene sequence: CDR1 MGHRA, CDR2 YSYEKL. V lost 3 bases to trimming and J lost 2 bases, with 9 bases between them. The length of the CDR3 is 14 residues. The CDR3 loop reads CASSQDHPTDTQYF. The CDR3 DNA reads TGCGCCAGCAGCCAGGACCATCCCACAGATACGCAGTATTTT.

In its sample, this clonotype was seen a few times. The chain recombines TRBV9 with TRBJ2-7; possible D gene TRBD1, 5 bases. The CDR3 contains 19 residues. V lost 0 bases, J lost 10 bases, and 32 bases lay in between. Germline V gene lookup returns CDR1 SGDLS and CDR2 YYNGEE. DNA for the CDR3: TGTGCCAGCAGCGTAGTCGCGATGGGGCGGAAAGGCACCGGCCGCGACCAGTACTTC. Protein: CASSVVAMGRKGTGRDQYF.

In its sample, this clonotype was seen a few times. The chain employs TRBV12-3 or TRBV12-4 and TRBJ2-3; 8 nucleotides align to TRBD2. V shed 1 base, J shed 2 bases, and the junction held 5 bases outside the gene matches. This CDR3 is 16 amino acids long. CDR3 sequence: CASSLVAGSYTDTQYF. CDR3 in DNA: TGTGCCAGCAGTTTAGTAGCGGGAAGCTACACAGATACGCAGTATTTT.

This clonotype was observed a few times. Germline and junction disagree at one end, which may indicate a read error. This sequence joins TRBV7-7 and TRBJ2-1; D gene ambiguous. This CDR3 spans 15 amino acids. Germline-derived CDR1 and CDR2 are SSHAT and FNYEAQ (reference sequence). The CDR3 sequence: CASSPRGEPYNEQFF. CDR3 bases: TGTGCTAGCAGCCCGCGCGGAGAGCCCTACAATGAGCAGTTCTTC.

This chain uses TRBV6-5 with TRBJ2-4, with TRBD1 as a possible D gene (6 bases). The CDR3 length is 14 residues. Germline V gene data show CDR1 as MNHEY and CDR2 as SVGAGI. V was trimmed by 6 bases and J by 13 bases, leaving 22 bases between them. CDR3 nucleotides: TGTGCCAGCAGACTCGGACAGACCCATTGGGAGCAGTACTTC. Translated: CASRLGQTHWEQYF.

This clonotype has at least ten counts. The CDR3 bases are TGTGCCAGCAGCTCGACCCGGGACAGGGGTCGGATTCAGTACTTC. Its protein product is CASSSTRDRGRIQYF. The V and J genes are TRBV28 and TRBJ2-4, with 10 bases that match TRBD1. With V trimmed by 6 bases and J by 10 bases, 12 bases remained unmatched. Germline CDR1 MDHEN, CDR2 SYDVKM. The CDR3 spans 15 residues.

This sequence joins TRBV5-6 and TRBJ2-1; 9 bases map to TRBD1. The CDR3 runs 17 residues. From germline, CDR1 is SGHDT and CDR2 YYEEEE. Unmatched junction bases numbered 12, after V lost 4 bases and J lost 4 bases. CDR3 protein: CASSLARDRVKYNEQFF. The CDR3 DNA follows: TGTGCCAGCAGCCTGGCCCGGGACAGGGTTAAGTACAATGAGCAGTTCTTC.

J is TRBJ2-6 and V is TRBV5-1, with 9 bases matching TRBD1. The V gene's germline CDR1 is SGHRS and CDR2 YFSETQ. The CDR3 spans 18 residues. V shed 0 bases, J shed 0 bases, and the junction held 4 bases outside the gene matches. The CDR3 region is CASSLGTGAYSGANVLTF. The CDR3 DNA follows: TGCGCCAGCAGCTTGGGGACAGGGGCGTACTCTGGGGCCAACGTCCTGACTTTC.

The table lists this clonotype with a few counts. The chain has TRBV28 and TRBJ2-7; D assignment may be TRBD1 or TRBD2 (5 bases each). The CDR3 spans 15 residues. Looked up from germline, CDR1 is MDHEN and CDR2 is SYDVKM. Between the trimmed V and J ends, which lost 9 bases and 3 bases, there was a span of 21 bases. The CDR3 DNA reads TGTGCCAGTACCGGGGACGCCAACCCCTACTACGAGCAGTACTTC. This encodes CASTGDANPYYEQYF.